The T cell receptor (beta chain) under discussion was sequenced for a study of blood T cell repertoires in COVID-19. For the study at large: Sources were T cells, B-cell-depleted T cells, or PBMCs; the material itself was cDNA or gDNA.

Per the original methods: Counts of nucleated cells, estimated from reference gene primer amplification, were obtained. The data were produced by immunoSEQ multiplex PCR, yet TCRdb's version contains in-frame clones alone and is incomplete. That table gives V, J and clone size, and the DNA gave D and trimming. The profile shows about 46,000 clones, about nine tenths of them singletons. Trimming at V came to 2 bases and at J to 4 bases, leaving 7 bases not matched to a gene. CDR1 is SQVTM, CDR2 ANQGSEA, per germline. The CDR3 loop spans 14 amino acids. The source is a man between 65 and 80 years old with active COVID-19. The sample consisted of peripheral blood. The chain couples TRBV29-1 to TRBJ2-5; 7 bases align to TRBD1. This CDR3 reads CSVERAGGGETQYF. CDR3 DNA: TGCAGCGTTGAAAGGGCAGGGGGTGGAGAGACCCAGTACTTC.